This T cell receptor (beta chain) was sequenced for a study of patients and donors after allogeneic stem cell transplantation. TCRdb used MiXCR to reprocess the RT-PCR reads, holding one entry per CDR3 protein. The sample records approximately 160,000 distinct CDR3 sequences, around 28% being singletons. Germline V gives CDR1 SEHNR, CDR2 FQNEAQ (reference sequence). J was trimmed by 3 bases and V by 3 bases; bases with no gene match: 5. The CDR3 loop spans 16 amino acids. Sequenced input: blood, either unsorted or a sorted T cell fraction (not recorded which). The chain couples TRBV7-9 to TRBJ1-6; TRBD1 agrees at 7 bases. The clonotype originates from a human donor who was either an allogeneic HSCT recipient or a stem cell or donor lymphocyte infusion donor (not recorded which). It is not recorded whose cells these are; they may come from a transplant donor. The CDR3: CASSFGPGGYNSPLHF. For the CDR3, the DNA is TGTGCCAGCAGCTTTGGGCCAGGGGGCTATAATTCACCCCTCCACTTT.